This TCR beta chain was obtained from a study of blood T cell repertoires in COVID-19. Across the study: COVID-19 samples, acute and convalescent, were from the United States, Italy and Spain.

Living in roughly 25 US areas, the participants were between roughly 18 and 90 years of age. The recovered donors of Cohort 3 showed two negative PCRs, clearance, or symptom resolution. The ends lost 4 bases at V and 4 bases at J; junction bases unmatched: 10. From germline, CDR1 is SGDLS and CDR2 YYNGEE. The CDR3 loop spans 16 amino acids. In the source study's methods: From reference gene primer amplification, estimates of nucleated cell counts were derived. Libraries were prepared by immunoSEQ multiplex PCR; TCRdb keeps only in-frame clonotypes and omits some of them. V, J and clone size are taken as reported in that table, and D and trimming were inferred from the DNA itself. Of 190,000 or so clones listed, roughly 82% were seen once; the top ten hold approximately 12%.

This sequence was found in a middle-aged man who had recovered from COVID-19. V is TRBV9 and J is TRBJ2-2; the match to TRBD2 covers 7 bases. Sequencing was performed on PBMCs or T cells enriched from blood (not recorded which). CDR3 nucleotide sequence: TGTGCCAGCAGCCTTCGGGGAGGGCCGGGCACCGGGGAGCTGTTTTTT. Amino acids: CASSLRGGPGTGELFF.